This is a list of T cell receptor beta chains from one sample in a study of T cell responses to AZD1222 COVID-19 vaccine. Clones were sequenced by immunoSEQ multiplex PCR, and TCRdb holds only the in-frame ones, with some missing. This table has fewer than 90,000 clones, 75% to 95% appearing once. Sequenced here: peripheral blood, sampled 28 days after the second AZD1222 dose. The receptors stem from an adult who received the AZD1222 COVID-19 vaccine. Both conserved end residues are part of each CDR3. A D gene is named only where the DNA matches it firmly. Size is stated for part of the rows, as once, few or many counts, or as a class when the clone is expanded.

clone_size cdr3_length d_call j_call v_call cdr3_aa cdr3_nt
NA 20 TRBD1 TRBJ1-4 TRBV27 CASSSPSWGDRNWDNEKLFF TGTGCCAGCAGTTCTCCATCGTGGGGGGACAGGAACTGGGATAATGAAAAACTGTTTTTT
NA 15 NA TRBJ1-3 TRBV9 CASSVELHSGNTIYF TGTGCCAGCAGCGTAGAGCTACACTCTGGAAACACCATATATTTT
NA 17 TRBD1 TRBJ1-2 TRBV9 CASSRTDPRTGLYGYTF TGTGCCAGCAGCCGCACTGACCCTAGGACAGGCCTCTATGGCTACACCTTC
few 15 TRBD1 TRBJ1-2 TRBV5-1 CASSLEQGIGYGYTF TGCGCCAGCAGCTTGGAACAGGGGATCGGCTATGGCTACACCTTC
NA 17 NA TRBJ2-2 TRBV5-1 CASSLGARTSNTGELFF TGCGCCAGCAGCTTGGGGGCCAGAACATCGAACACCGGGGAGCTGTTTTTT
NA 13 TRBD2 TRBJ2-5 TRBV4-1 CASSLLAGETQYF TGCGCCAGCAGCTTGTTAGCGGGGGAGACCCAGTACTTC
NA 14 NA TRBJ1-2 TRBV9 CASSVGRGAGGYTF TGTGCCAGCAGCGTAGGCCGGGGGGCCGGCGGCTACACCTTC
NA 15 NA TRBJ2-2 TRBV24-1 CATSDLPGVTGELFF TGTGCCACCAGTGATCTCCCGGGAGTCACCGGGGAGCTGTTTTTT
NA 16 NA TRBJ2-7 TRBV10-3 CAISAGGTSPGYEQYF TGTGCCATCAGTGCTGGCGGGACCTCCCCGGGTTACGAGCAGTACTTC
NA 14 NA TRBJ2-2 TRBV6-5 CASSYTPHGRELFF TGTGCCAGCAGTTACACCCCACATGGGAGGGAGCTGTTTTTT
NA 13 NA TRBJ1-2 TRBV5-4 CASSGRDSYGYTF TGTGCCAGCAGTGGCAGGGACTCCTATGGCTACACCTTC
NA 16 NA TRBJ2-7 TRBV18 CASSPLRGGSSGEQYF TGTGCCAGCTCACCCCTCCGCGGAGGGAGTTCGGGCGAGCAGTACTTC
once 13 NA TRBJ2-2 TRBV13 CASSLGGTGELFF TGTGCCAGCAGCCTGGGTGGGACCGGGGAGCTGTTTTTT
NA 14 NA TRBJ2-7 TRBV19 CASKGRGDRYEQYF TGTGCCAGTAAGGGACGAGGGGACCGCTACGAGCAGTACTTC
NA 14 NA TRBJ1-1 TRBV6-5 CASRRRDSNTEAFF TGTGCCAGCAGACGCAGGGACTCGAACACTGAAGCTTTCTTT
NA 15 NA TRBJ1-5 TRBV5-8 CASSLAGGLNQPQHF TGTGCCAGCAGCTTGGCCGGGGGACTTAATCAGCCCCAGCATTTT
few 12 NA TRBJ2-7 TRBV2 CASRDRAYEQYF TGTGCCAGCAGGGACCGAGCCTACGAGCAGTACTTC
NA 12 NA TRBJ1-1 TRBV2 CASRTDTTEAFF TGTGCCAGCAGGACGGATACTACTGAAGCTTTCTTT
NA 13 TRBD1 TRBJ1-2 TRBV5-4 CASSPDRNYGYTF TGTGCCAGCAGCCCGGACAGGAACTATGGCTACACCTTC
NA 13 NA TRBJ2-1 TRBV4-1 CASRGLAQNEQFF TGCGCCAGCAGGGGGTTAGCTCAAAATGAGCAGTTCTTC
once 14 NA TRBJ2-1 TRBV19 CASRRETGSNEQFF TGTGCCAGTAGGAGGGAGACGGGGAGCAATGAGCAGTTCTTC
NA 15 NA TRBJ1-2 TRBV19 CASSPPGGGGYGYTF TGTGCCAGTAGTCCCCCGGGGGGCGGGGGCTATGGCTACACCTTC
NA 15 TRBD2 TRBJ2-7 TRBV27 CASSRTSGGPYEQYF TGTGCCAGCAGCCGGACTAGCGGTGGGCCCTACGAGCAGTACTTC
NA 15 NA TRBJ1-3 TRBV5-1 CASSLDTVPGNTIYF TGCGCCAGCAGCTTGGACACCGTTCCTGGAAACACCATATATTTT
NA 18 TRBD1 TRBJ1-4 TRBV5-6 CASSFLRTGAVTNEKLFF TGTGCCAGCAGCTTCTTAAGGACAGGGGCCGTAACTAATGAAAAACTGTTTTTT
NA 14 NA TRBJ1-4 TRBV5-4 CASSLVPNNEKLFF TGTGCCAGCAGCTTGGTGCCGAATAATGAAAAACTGTTTTTT
NA 13 NA TRBJ1-1 TRBV2 CASSVERNTEAFF TGTGCCAGCAGTGTGGAGAGGAACACTGAAGCTTTCTTT
NA 16 NA TRBJ2-5 TRBV5-1 CASSSRGQIPQETQYF TGCGCCAGCAGCTCGCGGGGACAGATTCCCCAAGAGACCCAGTACTTC
NA 13 NA TRBJ2-7 TRBV7-8 CASRHGGSYEQYF TGTGCCAGTAGACATGGGGGCTCCTACGAGCAGTACTTC
NA 11 NA TRBJ2-4 TRBV20-1 CSASTGYIQYF TGCAGTGCTAGCACAGGTTACATTCAGTACTTC
NA 16 NA TRBJ2-2 TRBV10-3 CAISEGTTSETGELFF TGTGCCATCAGTGAAGGTACGACCTCGGAGACCGGGGAGCTGTTTTTT
NA 13 TRBD1 TRBJ1-1 TRBV19 CATGTGGTTEAFF TGTGCCACAGGGACAGGGGGCACTACTGAAGCTTTCTTT
NA 14 NA TRBJ1-2 TRBV5-1 CASSLDTGTFGGTF TGCGCCAGCAGCTTGGATACAGGGACTTTTGGCGGCACCTTC
NA 16 TRBD2 TRBJ2-5 TRBV6-5 CASSSGLAYGLETQYF TGTGCCAGCAGTTCGGGACTAGCGTACGGTCTAGAGACCCAGTACTTC
NA 17 NA TRBJ1-5 TRBV6-7 CASSYSTGTRGNQPQHF TGTGCCAGCAGTTACTCGACTGGGACACGTGGCAATCAGCCCCAGCATTTT
NA 16 TRBD2 TRBJ2-3 TRBV9 CASSVGRRGVTDTQYF TGTGCCAGCAGCGTAGGACGGCGGGGGGTAACAGATACGCAGTATTTT
NA 15 NA TRBJ2-3 TRBV5-1 CASSFRTLGGDTQYF TGCGCCAGCAGCTTCCGAACACTTGGAGGGGATACGCAGTATTTT
NA 15 NA TRBJ1-2 TRBV28 CASTLNDRSRPGYTF TGTGCCAGCACCTTGAACGACAGGTCCCGGCCCGGCTACACCTTC
NA 13 NA TRBJ1-1 TRBV2 CASSKGGSAEAFF TGTGCCAGCAGTAAAGGGGGGAGCGCTGAAGCTTTCTTT
NA 14 NA TRBJ1-2 TRBV19 CASSIAGQTFGYTF TGTGCCAGTAGTATAGCGGGCCAGACTTTTGGCTACACCTTC
NA 15 NA TRBJ1-2 TRBV18 CASSPNRGGRVGYTF TGTGCCAGCTCACCCAATCGGGGGGGGCGCGTAGGCTACACCTTC
NA 13 TRBD1 TRBJ1-2 TRBV19 CASDRQGGYGYTF TGTGCCAGTGACCGACAGGGGGGATATGGCTACACCTTC
NA 14 NA TRBJ1-5 TRBV2 CASSPGTLNQPQHF TGTGCCAGCAGCCCCGGGACACTTAATCAGCCCCAGCATTTT
NA 16 TRBD2 TRBJ2-5 TRBV3-1/TRBV3-2 CASSQDMRDYQETQYF TGTGCCAGCAGCCAAGATATGAGGGACTATCAAGAGACCCAGTACTTC